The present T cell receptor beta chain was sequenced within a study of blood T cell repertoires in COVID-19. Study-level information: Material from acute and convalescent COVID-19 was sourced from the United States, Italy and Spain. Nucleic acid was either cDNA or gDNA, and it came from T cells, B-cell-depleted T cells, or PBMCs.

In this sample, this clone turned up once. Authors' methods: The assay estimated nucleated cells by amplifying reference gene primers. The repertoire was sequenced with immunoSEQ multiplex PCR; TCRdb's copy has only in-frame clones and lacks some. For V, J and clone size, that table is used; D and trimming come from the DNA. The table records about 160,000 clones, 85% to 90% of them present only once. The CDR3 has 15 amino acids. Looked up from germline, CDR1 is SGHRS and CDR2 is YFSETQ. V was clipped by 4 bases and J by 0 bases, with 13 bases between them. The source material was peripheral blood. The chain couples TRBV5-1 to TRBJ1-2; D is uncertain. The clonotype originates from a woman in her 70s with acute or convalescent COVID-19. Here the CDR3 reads CASSHGEVSNYGYTF. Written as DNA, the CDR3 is TGCGCCAGCAGCCACGGGGAGGTATCTAACTATGGCTACACCTTC.